This T cell receptor (beta chain) originates from a study of immune evolution from preneoplasia to lung adenocarcinoma. Study-level results: Normal lung had highest clonality; later lesions appeared denser, more diverse. Highest clonality occurred in KRAS-mutant, not EGFR-mutant or double wild-type, nodules. Normal lung had the highest top T cell clone frequencies.

After pathologic assessment, macro-dissection selected premalignant or tumor cells for extraction. Assay used: immunoSEQ multiplex PCR; TCRdb lists only in-frame clones, some missing. The sample carries about 14,000 clones, roughly 80% recorded once. Comment on this clone: No antigen is known for it.

Specimen: FFPE minimally invasive lung adenocarcinoma tissue. This clonotype was obtained from a person between 70 and 80 years old with lung adenocarcinoma.

The CDR3 loop reads CASSNEEAGNTIYF. Here the CDR3 DNA reads TGTGCCAGCTCAAACGAAGAAGCTGGAAACACCATATATTTT. The chain employs TRBV18 and TRBJ1-3; no reliable D call. Germline V gene lookup returns CDR1 KGHSH and CDR2 LQKENI. The V end lost 5 bases, the J end lost 2 bases, and 10 bases lay between the germline ends. This CDR3 is built from 14 residues.